The present T cell receptor beta chain was sequenced within a study of T-cell reconstitution after alpha-beta-depleted transplantation in children. Study-wide results and caveats: Most T-cell counts and diversity one year after the transplant came from T cells that were newly produced.

V dropped 9 bases and J dropped 6 bases, with 16 bases sitting between them. CDR3 length: 14 amino acids. The germline CDR1 and CDR2 sequences are KGHDR and SFDVKD. Unique molecular identifiers were built into the TCRbeta library. TCRdb re-analysed the PCR reads in MiXCR, keeping a single row per CDR3 protein. This table has 500,000 to 750,000 distinct CDR3 sequences, approximately 12% appearing once. This clonotype occurred a few times. The antigen is not known. The TCR was taken from a male patient younger than 18 who had a stem cell transplant for acute myeloid leukemia, so the T cells may come from the graft donor. V usage is TRBV24-1 and J usage is TRBJ2-2; no firm D call. The sample was PBMCs, mostly from graft donor cells, taken 360 days after TCRalphabeta/CD19-depleted stem cell transplant. CDR3 loop: CATQYHRYAGELFF. As DNA, the CDR3 is TGTGCCACCCAGTACCACAGATACGCCGGGGAGCTGTTTTTT.